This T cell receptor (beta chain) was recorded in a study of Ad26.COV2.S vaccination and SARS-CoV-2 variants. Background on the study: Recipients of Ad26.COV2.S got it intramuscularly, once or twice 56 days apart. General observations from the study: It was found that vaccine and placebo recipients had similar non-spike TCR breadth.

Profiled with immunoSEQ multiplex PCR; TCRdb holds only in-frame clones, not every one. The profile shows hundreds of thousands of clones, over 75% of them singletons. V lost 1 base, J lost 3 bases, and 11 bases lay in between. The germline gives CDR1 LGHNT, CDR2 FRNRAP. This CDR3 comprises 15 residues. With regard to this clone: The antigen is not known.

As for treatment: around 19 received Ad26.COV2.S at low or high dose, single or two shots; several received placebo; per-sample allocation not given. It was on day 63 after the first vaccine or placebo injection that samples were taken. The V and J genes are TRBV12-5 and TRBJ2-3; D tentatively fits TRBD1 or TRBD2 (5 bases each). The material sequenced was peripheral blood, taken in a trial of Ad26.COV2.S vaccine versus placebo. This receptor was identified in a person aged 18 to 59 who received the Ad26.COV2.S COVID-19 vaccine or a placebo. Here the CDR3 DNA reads TGTGCTAGTGGTTTGGGAGGGGCGAGGACAGATACGCAGTATTTT. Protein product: CASGLGGARTDTQYF.